The 23 T cell receptor beta chains listed next were all sequenced from one sample in a study of a mutant IDH1 vaccine in newly diagnosed glioma. The time point is: week 35, safety follow-up. Vaccination used 300 ug of mutant IDH1 20-mer peptide per dose, with topical imiquimod. TCRdb's copy holds only in-frame clones and misses some; the assay was immunoSEQ multiplex PCR. The table has around 41,000 clones, approximately 90% seen once. These receptors have no identified antigens. The specimen was PBMCs, collected from a glioma patient whose treatment included an IDH1 peptide vaccine. The receptor set was obtained from a man aged 40-49 years with glioma.

The V gene is TRBV5-4, the J gene TRBJ1-2; tentative D call: TRBD1 (6 bases). The V end was cut by 6 bases, the J end by 7 bases, with 19 bases between. Germline V lookup: CDR1 SGHNT, CDR2 YYREEE (reference sequence). This CDR3 has 14 residues. The chain's CDR3 is CASTLRGREVGYTF. CDR3 bases: TGTGCCAGCACCCTAAGGGGGAGGGAGGTTGGCTACACCTTC.

The chain joins TRBV6-4 to TRBJ2-1; 10 bases map to TRBD2. The CDR3 is 15 residues long. Germline CDR1 and CDR2: MRHNA and SNTAGT. V was pared by 6 bases and J by 6 bases, with 8 bases of the junction left unmatched. The CDR3, as DNA: TGTGCCAGCAGCTCAGCGGGGGGGCCCGTCAATGAGCAGTTCTTC. Protein sequence: CASSSAGGPVNEQFF.

The J gene is TRBJ1-1, the V gene TRBV18, with D unresolved. This CDR3 region has 12 residues. Trimming removed 2 bases from V and 0 bases from J, with 1 base in between. Germline V gene sequence: CDR1 KGHSH, CDR2 LQKENI. CDR3 DNA: TGTGCCAGCTCACCAATGAACACTGAAGCTTTCTTT. Translating it yields CASSPMNTEAFF.

The rearrangement joins TRBV6-5 to TRBJ2-7; 8 nucleotides line up with TRBD1. The CDR3 has 12 residues. The V and J ends lost 6 bases and 6 bases, in that order; junction bases with no gene match: 4. From germline, CDR1 is MNHEY and CDR2 SVGAGI. The CDR3: CASSDRGGEQYF. CDR3 DNA sequence: TGTGCCAGCAGCGACAGGGGAGGCGAGCAGTACTTC.

This chain connects TRBV5-5 to TRBJ1-1; 8 bases match TRBD1. CDR3 length: 16 amino acids. V shed 4 bases, J shed 3 bases, and the junction held 11 bases outside the gene matches. Germline CDR1 is SGHKS and CDR2 is YYEKEE (reference sequence). The CDR3 sequence is CASSPAGGWVDTEAFF. The CDR3 bases are TGTGCCAGCAGCCCTGCAGGGGGCTGGGTGGACACTGAAGCTTTCTTT.

The chain is built from TRBV7-9 and TRBJ2-1, with a weak D call TRBD1 (6 bases). Germline V gene data show CDR1 as SEHNR and CDR2 as FQNEAQ (reference sequence). The CDR3 has 19 amino acids. V lost 1 base and J lost 7, with 26 bases in between. CDR3 in amino acids: CASSLVTGGFTGGLNEQFF. CDR3 coding DNA: TGTGCCAGCAGCTTAGTGACAGGCGGATTCACTGGGGGTCTAAATGAGCAGTTCTTC.

The chain recombines TRBV27 with TRBJ1-2; D gene ambiguous. V shed 5 bases and J shed 6 bases, with 16 bases lying between them. The length of the CDR3 is 14 residues. CDR1 is MNHEY and CDR2 is SMNVEV in the germline V gene (reference sequence). DNA for the CDR3: TGTGCCAGCAGTATGTTATTGGGCGCGGATGGCTACACCTTC. This gives the protein CASSMLLGADGYTF.

This rearrangement joins TRBV28 to TRBJ1-3; D is unclear. CDR3 length equals 15 residues. V dropped 6 bases and J dropped 0 bases, with 12 bases sitting between them. The germline V gene encodes CDR1 MDHEN and CDR2 SYDVKM. This CDR3 reads CASSATVYSGNTIYF. In nucleotides, the CDR3 is TGTGCCAGCAGCGCTACAGTGTACTCTGGAAACACCATATATTTT.

This clone has just one count. The chain couples TRBV28 to TRBJ2-7; tentatively, D is TRBD2 (6 bases). CDR3 size: 17 residues. V lost 2 bases, J lost 2 bases, and 19 bases lay in between. Germline V gene sequence: CDR1 MDHEN, CDR2 SYDVKM. CDR3 amino acids: CASSLISGVATTYEQYF. The DNA of the CDR3 is TGTGCCAGCAGTTTAATCTCGGGGGTAGCGACCACCTACGAGCAGTACTTC.

The J gene is TRBJ2-7, the V gene TRBV14, with 7 bases matching TRBD1. Per the germline V gene, CDR1 is SGHDN and CDR2 is FVKESK. The J segment lost 4 bases and the V segment lost 1 base, leaving 7 bases of the junction unmatched. The CDR3 is 15 residues long. The CDR3 bases are TGTGCCAGCAGCCAAGGTTCAGGGGGATCTTACGAGCAGTACTTC. This codes for CASSQGSGGSYEQYF.

J is TRBJ2-1 and V is TRBV7-8; D ambiguous. The CDR3 contains 13 residues. The V end lost 6 bases, the J end lost 4 bases, and 10 bases lay between the germline ends. Germline lookup yields CDR1 SGHVS and CDR2 FQNEAQ. CDR3 in amino acids: CASRGERYNEQFF. CDR3 bases: TGTGCCAGCAGGGGTGAGAGGTACAATGAGCAGTTCTTC.

The J gene is TRBJ2-3, the V gene TRBV7-2; 11 nucleotides match TRBD2. V gave up 0 bases and J gave up 0 bases; unmatched junction bases: 2. The CDR3 extends over 17 amino acids. The germline V gene encodes CDR1 SGHTA and CDR2 FQGNSA. CDR3 sequence (DNA): TGTGCCAGCAGCTTAGCTACTAGCGGGGGAAGCACAGATACGCAGTATTTT. This encodes CASSLATSGGSTDTQYF.

The genes are TRBV7-9 and TRBJ2-5; TRBD1 matches 8 bases. The CDR3 runs 14 residues. Losses at the gene ends were 5 bases for V and 5 bases for J; bases not matched to a gene: 7. Germline V gives CDR1 SEHNR, CDR2 FQNEAQ (reference sequence). CDR3 in DNA: TGTGCCAGCAGCCTGGACAGGGTGGGGGAGACCCAGTACTTC. Its translation: CASSLDRVGETQYF.

The chain joins TRBV28 to TRBJ1-6, with D possibly being TRBD1 (5 bases). Trimming removed 2 bases at V and 5 bases at J, with 19 bases between. Germline V gene lookup returns CDR1 MDHEN and CDR2 SYDVKM. This CDR3 has 18 residues. CDR3 sequence: CASSLLGRGTFNNSPLHF. DNA of the CDR3: TGTGCCAGCAGTTTACTGGGACGCGGGACGTTTAATAATTCACCCCTCCACTTT.

The chain recombines TRBV5-1 with TRBJ2-7; D is possibly TRBD2 (6 bases). Trimming removed 5 bases from V and 3 bases from J, with 18 bases in between. CDR1 SGHRS and CDR2 YFSETQ come from the germline V gene. The CDR3 loop spans 15 amino acids. CDR3 protein: CASRLGTPPVYEQYF. The CDR3 coding sequence is TGCGCCAGCAGACTCGGGACTCCCCCTGTCTACGAGCAGTACTTC.

V usage is TRBV18 and J usage is TRBJ1-4, with 9 bases matching TRBD1. V lost 4 bases and J lost 8; bases outside the gene matches: 5. The V gene's germline CDR1 is KGHSH and CDR2 LQKENI. The CDR3 runs to 14 residues. The CDR3 loop is CASSLGQGEEKLFF. For the CDR3, the DNA is TGTGCCAGCTCACTGGGACAGGGTGAAGAAAAACTGTTTTTT.

The chain carries TRBV6-5 and TRBJ1-3, with unresolved D. V lost 6 bases and J lost 4, with 16 bases in between. The length of the CDR3 is 15 residues. In germline, CDR1 is MNHEY, CDR2 SVGAGI. The CDR3 spells CASSTSGWSGNTIYF. CDR3 nucleotide sequence: TGTGCCAGCAGCACTTCAGGCTGGTCAGGAAACACCATATATTTT.

The genes are TRBV5-6 and TRBJ2-3; D may be TRBD2 (6 bases). The CDR3 runs 15 residues. V dropped 0 bases and J dropped 3 bases, with 11 bases sitting between them. The germline V gene has CDR1 SGHDT and CDR2 YYEEEE. CDR3 in DNA: TGTGCCAGCAGCTTGGATAGGAGGGCTACAGATACGCAGTATTTT. Amino acids: CASSLDRRATDTQYF.

This clone was counted once. The V and J genes are TRBV4-3 and TRBJ1-1; perhaps TRBD1 as D (5 bases). The CDR3 sequence is 17 residues long. The V end lost 4 bases, the J end lost 3 bases, and 21 bases lay between the germline ends. The germline gives CDR1 LGHNA, CDR2 YSLEER. CDR3 in DNA: TGCGCCAGCAGCCTCAACCTACCCCGGGGGGGAGACACTGAAGCTTTCTTT. Translation: CASSLNLPRGGDTEAFF.

A single count supports this clone. The chain is built from TRBV28 and TRBJ1-2; 7 bases are a match to TRBD1. Trimming removed 6 bases from V and 10 bases from J; junction bases left unmatched: 11. Germline V lookup: CDR1 MDHEN, CDR2 SYDVKM. The CDR3 sequence is 13 residues long. CDR3 nucleotide sequence: TGTGCCAGCAGGAGGCCCGGGACAGTCTTCTACACCTTC. This sequence encodes CASRRPGTVFYTF.

V and J are TRBV25-1 and TRBJ1-2; possibly TRBD1 for D (5 bases). Germline-derived CDR1 and CDR2 are MGHDK and SYGVNS. V lost 6 bases and J 4 bases, leaving 18 bases between the germline ends. This CDR3 region has 15 residues. The CDR3 DNA follows: TGTGCCAGCAGCGACAGTTCCGGGGCCTTCTATGGCTACACCTTC. It is translated as CASSDSSGAFYGYTF.

The chain links TRBV7-2 to TRBJ2-1, with D possibly being TRBD1 (6 bases). The germline V and J ends were trimmed by 5 bases and 8 bases, with 10 bases remaining between them. CDR1 and CDR2 from the germline V gene are SGHTA and FQGNSA. The CDR3 is 12 amino acids. This chain's CDR3 is CASSRYRDEQFF. For the CDR3, the DNA is TGTGCCAGCAGCCGCTACAGGGATGAGCAGTTCTTC. The entire variable domain, with the rest obtained from reference TRBV7-2 and TRBJ2-1, is as follows: GAGVSQSPSNKVTEKGKDVELRCDPISGHTALYWYRQSLGQGLEFLIYFQGNSAPDKSGLPSDRFSAERTGGSVSTLTIQRTQQEDSAVYLCASSRYRDEQFFGPGTRLTVL.

The J gene is TRBJ2-5, the V gene TRBV19; 10 bases are shared with TRBD1. The CDR3 length is 15 residues. Germline V lookup: CDR1 LNHDA, CDR2 SQIVND (reference sequence). V lost 6 bases, J lost 5 bases, and 9 bases stayed unmatched. As DNA, the CDR3 is TGTGCCAGTAGCACTGGGACAGGGGTACCGGAGACCCAGTACTTC. Amino acids: CASSTGTGVPETQYF.